The sequence of this T cell receptor beta chain was determined in a study of intratumoral heterogeneity in liver cancer. Study as a whole: The median patient age was roughly 62 years, and most were male.

The method was immunoSEQ multiplex PCR; TCRdb's version includes in-frame clones alone and lacks a portion of them. The sample carries 21,000 or so clones, roughly 66% recorded once. Sampled areas showed no macroscopic evidence of necrosis or hemorrhage. Trimming pared 5 bases from V and 2 bases from J, leaving 8 bases between. In germline, CDR1 is SGHVS, CDR2 FQNEAQ. This CDR3 has 13 residues. The material was tumor-adjacent normal tissue, obtained before any cancer treatment. V and J are TRBV7-8 and TRBJ2-3; D remains unclear. The source is a woman in her 70s with hepatocellular carcinoma. CDR3 sequence reads: CASSPQTTDTQYF. CDR3 sequence (DNA): TGTGCCAGCAGCCCCCAGACCACAGATACGCAGTATTTT.